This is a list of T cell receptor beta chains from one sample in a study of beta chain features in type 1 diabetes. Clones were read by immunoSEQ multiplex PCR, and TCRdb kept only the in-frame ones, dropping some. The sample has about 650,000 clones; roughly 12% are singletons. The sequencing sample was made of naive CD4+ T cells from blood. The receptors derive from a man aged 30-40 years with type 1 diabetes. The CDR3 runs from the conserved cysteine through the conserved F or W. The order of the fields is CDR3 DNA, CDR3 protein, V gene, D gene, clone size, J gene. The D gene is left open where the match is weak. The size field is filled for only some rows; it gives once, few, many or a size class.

CDR3nt: TGCGCCAGCAGCTTGGCCGGGATCGGCAATCAGCCCCAGCATTTT
CDR3aa: CASSLAGIGNQPQHF
v_gene: TRBV5-1
d_gene: .
abundance: .
j_gene: TRBJ1-5

CDR3nt: TGTGCCAGCAGGGGACAGGGTTTACGCAACCAGCCCCAGCATTTT
CDR3aa: CASRGQGLRNQPQHF
v_gene: TRBV2
d_gene: TRBD1
abundance: .
j_gene: TRBJ1-5

CDR3nt: TGTGCCAGCAGCGTGTACGACAGCACCGGGGAGCTGTTTTTT
CDR3aa: CASSVYDSTGELFF
v_gene: TRBV9
d_gene: .
abundance: .
j_gene: TRBJ2-2

CDR3nt: TGTGCCAGCAGTTTATCGTCAGGGGGCGCGTACGAGCAGTACTTC
CDR3aa: CASSLSSGGAYEQYF
v_gene: TRBV28
d_gene: TRBD1
abundance: .
j_gene: TRBJ2-7

CDR3nt: TGTGCCAGCAGCCTGGGACTAGCGGGGTGGGAGACCCAGTACTTC
CDR3aa: CASSLGLAGWETQYF
v_gene: TRBV11-2
d_gene: TRBD2
abundance: few
j_gene: TRBJ2-5

CDR3nt: TGTGCCAGCAGCTTACTGTCAGGGCTGTCGAATGAGCAGTTCTTC
CDR3aa: CASSLLSGLSNEQFF
v_gene: TRBV7-2
d_gene: .
abundance: few
j_gene: TRBJ2-1

CDR3nt: TGTGCCATCAGTGGCTTGGACGGACGGTTTTTT
CDR3aa: CAISGLDGRFF
v_gene: TRBV10-3
d_gene: .
abundance: few
j_gene: TRBJ1-1

CDR3nt: TGTGCCAGCAGCAAATGGGACAGGTGGGAGACCCAGTACTTC
CDR3aa: CASSKWDRWETQYF
v_gene: TRBV7-8
d_gene: TRBD1
abundance: .
j_gene: TRBJ2-5

CDR3nt: TGTGCCAGCAGTGTCCGGGGCCAAGGGGCCAAAAACATTCAGTACTTC
CDR3aa: CASSVRGQGAKNIQYF
v_gene: TRBV9
d_gene: .
abundance: .
j_gene: TRBJ2-4

CDR3nt: TGTGCCAGCAGTGCCCCAGGGCCTTATAGCAATCAGCCCCAGCATTTT
CDR3aa: CASSAPGPYSNQPQHF
v_gene: TRBV28
d_gene: .
abundance: .
j_gene: TRBJ1-5

CDR3nt: TGTGCCAGCAGCGTAGAGGACGGGCCTTCCGGCTCCATTCAGTACTTC
CDR3aa: CASSVEDGPSGSIQYF
v_gene: TRBV9
d_gene: .
abundance: few
j_gene: TRBJ2-4